The entry below gives a single TCR beta chain sequence along with its context. What it binds is not known. The germline V gene encodes CDR1 SGDLS and CDR2 YYNGEE. CDR3 size: 15 residues. V gave up 3 bases and J gave up 0 bases, with 13 bases separating them. The record originates from a study of shared clonotypes between healthy human individuals. Study information: The plates for each donor numbered three CD4 naive, three CD4 memory, two CD8 naive and one CD8 memory.

It was CD45RO-negative cells, positively selected for CCR7, that made up naive CD8 cells, with terminally differentiated effector memory CD45RA+ cells excluded. Study conclusions and caveats: Generally, estimated richness proved larger in naive subsets than it did in memory subsets.

Investigators spread the genomic DNA of each subset evenly over several immunoSEQ plates. When replicate PCRs were run on sorted subsets, they used 150 to 200 ng DNA, roughly 30,000 T cell genomes. Data came from immunoSEQ multiplex PCR; TCRdb stores just in-frame clones and leaves some out. The sample has approximately 2,200,000 clones, 93% seen once. The receptor's source is a man in his late teens or twenties in good health. Some clones in this sample may be carry-over from other donors' samples. The genes are TRBV9 and TRBJ2-7; the D gene is possibly TRBD1 (6 bases). Sequenced: naive CD8+ T cells from PBMCs. In DNA, the CDR3 is TGTGCCAGCAGCGCCCAGGGGCCCTTCTCCTACGAGCAGTACTTC. Amino acids: CASSAQGPFSYEQYF.